This TCR beta chain was retrieved from a study of blood T cell repertoires in COVID-19. Repertoires were generated with immunoSEQ multiplex PCR, while TCRdb's copy carries only in-frame clones and drops some. Of roughly 45,000 clones listed, about nine tenths were seen once; the top ten hold 15%. Germline lookup yields CDR1 GTSNPN and CDR2 SVGIG (reference sequence). The CDR3 consists of 16 residues. After removal of 6 bases from V and 6 bases from J, the junction contained 14 bases not matched to a gene. The TCR comes from a man in his fifties or sixties with active COVID-19. Sequencing was carried out using peripheral blood. The chain combines TRBV30 with TRBJ1-6; 7 nucleotides line up with TRBD1. The CDR3 region has the DNA TGTGCCTGCATTGGGACAGTCCTTCGGGTTAATTCACCCCTCCACTTT. This gives the protein CACIGTVLRVNSPLHF.